This T cell receptor (beta chain) was profiled in a study of blood T cells in healthy people across ages (dated by TCRdb to between 2015 and 2017). With respect to the entire study: In model experiments, roughly one uniquely barcoded TCR beta cDNA molecule per two T cells was captured by template switching. To avoid experimental bias, donors of different ages were distributed randomly across sequencing lanes. Using deep sequencing normalized with unique cDNA molecular identifiers, the study measured how TCR beta repertoire diversity changes with age. The donors were split into four age groups: young (average 16 years), middle-aged (nearly 40), aged (approximately 59) and long-lived (82). For two donors (one aged 18 to 29 and one aged 80 or older), the study analyzed two additional independent replicas of 1 million unique cDNA reads from the same blood draw.

Concerning this clonotype itself: Its antigen is not yet known. This could be a read error, since a much larger clone is one nucleotide away.

Donors were roughly 40 systemically healthy Caucasian individuals from Russia aged roughly 6 to 90 years. Each donor gave about 9.7 milliliters of peripheral blood, drawn into EDTA-treated Vacutainer tubes. Ficoll-Paque density-gradient centrifugation was used to isolate PBMCs, with at least 7 million per sample. Trizol reagent was used to extract total RNA from PBMCs, with at least 6 micrograms per sample. The percentages of naive CD45RAhigh/CD27high T cells were determined by flow cytometry on a PBMC aliquot from every donor. Study-wide findings and limitations: Since profiling was done on bulk unsorted PBMCs, naive and antigen-experienced compartments could not be conclusively compared. As age increased, observed TCR beta diversity per million T cells dropped in a roughly linear way, and a significant reduction was already evident by age 40. Observed TCR beta diversity correlated strongly with the percentage of naive T cells measured by flow cytometry. Estimates of total diversity from one million sequenced T cells were regarded as lower bounds and underestimates. Because donor CMV infection status was unknown, age-related changes in expanded clonotypes were potentially confounded. Compared with the aged group, the long-lived group had more naive CD4+ T cells, fewer expanded clones and increased TCR diversity, suggesting age selection.

Trimming costs V 5 bases and J 7 bases, and their ends lie 11 bases apart. CDR1 and CDR2 are read off the germline V gene as SQVTM and ANQGSEA. The CDR3 numbers 11 residues from cysteine through phenylalanine. Only the CDR3 portion is preserved as DNA: 33 bases, with reading frame beginning at the first base. Receptor amplification or capture employed 5' RACE. Sequenced on an Illumina HiSeq 2500. The second PCR ran for roughly 7 to 12 cycles and used a J-beta primer mix along with a sample-barcoded 5' primer. A template-switch 5' adaptor carrying 12 random nucleotides introduced a unique molecular identifier onto each TCR beta cDNA molecule. Each sample yielded at least 3 million CDR3-containing paired-end reads. First-strand cDNA synthesis was performed from all RNA using the Mint cDNA synthesis kit, with priming by a TRBC-specific oligonucleotide. Following uracil-DNA glycosylase treatment, a first 18-cycle PCR with universal primers M1SS and BC2_uni_R was performed on all cDNA. In the source study's methods: For normalization, 1 million high-quality reads, each with a distinct molecular identifier, were randomly selected from each sample. Instead of being binned into consensus sequences, reads that shared molecular identifiers were thrown out. MiTCR, set to a Q25 quality threshold and the strictest error-elimination algorithm, was used for CDR3 identification, clonotype clustering and error correction. Lower-bound total TCR beta diversity was estimated with a nonparametric unseen species model using Euler transformation. TCRdb applied fastp at Q25 and MiXCR to the public reads, then kept only in-frame beta chains. Under each unique CDR3 protein, matching rows form one entry showing the most common genes and DNA. The V and J calls were not made by the authors but by TCRdb's processing. This sample holds 1.5 million to 2 million distinct CDR3 sequences; 28% were observed only once. Together, the top ten hold 7% to 9% of the sample.

The TCR comes from a woman aged 25 to 39 in good health. Sequencing input: blood. The rearranged segments are TRBV29-1 and TRBJ2-5; no D gene is confidently identified. The bases are TGCAGCGTTCTGGGTCGTGGGACCCAGTACTTC. It codes for CSVLGRGTQYF.